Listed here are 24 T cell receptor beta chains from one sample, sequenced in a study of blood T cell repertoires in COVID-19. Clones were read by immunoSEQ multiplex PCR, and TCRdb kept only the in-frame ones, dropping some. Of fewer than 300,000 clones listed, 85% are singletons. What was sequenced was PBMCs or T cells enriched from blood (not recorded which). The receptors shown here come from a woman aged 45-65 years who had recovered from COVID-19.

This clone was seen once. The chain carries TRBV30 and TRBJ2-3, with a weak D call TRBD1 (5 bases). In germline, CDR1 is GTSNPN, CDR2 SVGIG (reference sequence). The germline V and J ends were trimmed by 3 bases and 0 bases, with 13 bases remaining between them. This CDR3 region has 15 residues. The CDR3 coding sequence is TGTGCCTGGAGCCAAACAGGATCTAGCACAGATACGCAGTATTTT. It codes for CAWSQTGSSTDTQYF.

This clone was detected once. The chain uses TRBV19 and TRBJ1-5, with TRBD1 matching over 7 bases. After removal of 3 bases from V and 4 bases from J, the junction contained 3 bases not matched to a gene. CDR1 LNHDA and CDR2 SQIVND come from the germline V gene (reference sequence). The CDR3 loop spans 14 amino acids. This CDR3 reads CASSIGQVNQPQHF. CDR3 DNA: TGTGCCAGTAGTATCGGACAGGTAAATCAGCCCCAGCATTTT.

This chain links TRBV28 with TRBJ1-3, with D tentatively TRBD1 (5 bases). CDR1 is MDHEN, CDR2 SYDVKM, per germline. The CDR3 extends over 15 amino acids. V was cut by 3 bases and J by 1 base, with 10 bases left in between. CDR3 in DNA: TGTGCCAGCAGTTTTACCAGGGTATCTGGAAACACCATATATTTT. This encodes CASSFTRVSGNTIYF.

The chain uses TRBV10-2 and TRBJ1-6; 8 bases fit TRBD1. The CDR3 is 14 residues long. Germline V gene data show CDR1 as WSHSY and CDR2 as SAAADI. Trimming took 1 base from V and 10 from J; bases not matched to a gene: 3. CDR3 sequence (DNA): TGCGCCAGCAGTGAGTTACAGGGGGGATCACCCCTCCACTTT. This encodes CASSELQGGSPLHF.

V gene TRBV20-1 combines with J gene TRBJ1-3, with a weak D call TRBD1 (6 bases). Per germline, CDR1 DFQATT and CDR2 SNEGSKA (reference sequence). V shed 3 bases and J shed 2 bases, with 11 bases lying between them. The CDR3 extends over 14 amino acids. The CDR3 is CSASKGETGNTIYF. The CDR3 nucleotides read TGCAGTGCTAGTAAGGGGGAAACTGGAAACACCATATATTTT.

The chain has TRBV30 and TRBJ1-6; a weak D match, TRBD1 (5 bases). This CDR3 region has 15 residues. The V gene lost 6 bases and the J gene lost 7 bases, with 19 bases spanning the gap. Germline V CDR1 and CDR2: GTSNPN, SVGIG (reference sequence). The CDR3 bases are TGTGCCTGTCCTCCGGGGGTCGGCCGGAATTCACCCCTCCACTTT. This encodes CACPPGVGRNSPLHF.

CDR3 in DNA: TGTGCCAGCAGCTCTCATAGGGGTCTGTCCACAGATACGCAGTATTTT. It yields the protein CASSSHRGLSTDTQYF. The rearrangement uses TRBV7-8 and TRBJ2-3; TRBD1 might be the D (5 bases). The V end lost 4 bases, the J end lost 2 bases, and 16 bases lay between the germline ends. This CDR3 contains 16 residues. CDR1 and CDR2 (germline): SGHVS, FQNEAQ.

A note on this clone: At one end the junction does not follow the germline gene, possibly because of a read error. This chain's CDR3 is CASSDSALALDSPLHF. Here the CDR3 DNA reads TGTGCCAGCAGCGATAGCGCTTTGGCACTTGATTCCCCCCTCCACTTT. V usage is TRBV11-2 and J usage is TRBJ1-6; D is unresolved. The CDR3 spans 16 residues. The germline CDR1 and CDR2 sequences are SGHAT and FQNNGV.

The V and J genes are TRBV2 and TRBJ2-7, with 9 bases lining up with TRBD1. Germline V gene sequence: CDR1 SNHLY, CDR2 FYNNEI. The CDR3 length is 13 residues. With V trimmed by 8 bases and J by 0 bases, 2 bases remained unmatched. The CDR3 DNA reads TGTGCCAGCGGGGGACAGGGCTCCTACGAGCAGTACTTC. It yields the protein CASGGQGSYEQYF.

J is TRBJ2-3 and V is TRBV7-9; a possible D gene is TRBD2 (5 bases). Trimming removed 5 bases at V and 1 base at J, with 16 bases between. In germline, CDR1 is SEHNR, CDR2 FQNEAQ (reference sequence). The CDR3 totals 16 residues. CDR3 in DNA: TGTGCCAGCAGCCCCCTCGCGCGGCGGGGCACAGATACGCAGTATTTT. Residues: CASSPLARRGTDTQYF. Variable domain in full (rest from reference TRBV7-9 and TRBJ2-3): DTGVSQNPRHKITKRGQNVTFRCDPISEHNRLYWYRQTLGQGPEFLTYFQNEAQLEKSRLLSDRFSAERPKGSFSTLEIQRTEQGDSAMYLCASSPLARRGTDTQYFGPGTRLTVL.

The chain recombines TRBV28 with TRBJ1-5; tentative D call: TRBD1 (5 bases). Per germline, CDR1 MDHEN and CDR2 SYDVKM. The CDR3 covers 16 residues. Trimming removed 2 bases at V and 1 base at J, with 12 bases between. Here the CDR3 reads CASSLPQGTSNQPQHF. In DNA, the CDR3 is TGTGCCAGCAGTTTACCGCAGGGTACAAGCAATCAGCCCCAGCATTTT. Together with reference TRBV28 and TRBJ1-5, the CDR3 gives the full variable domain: DVKVTQSSRYLVKRTGEKVFLECVQDMDHENMFWYRQDPGLGLRLIYFSYDVKMKEKGDIPEGYSVSREKKERFSLILESASTNQTSMYLCASSLPQGTSNQPQHFGDGTRLSIL.

CDR3 DNA sequence: TGTGCCAGCAGGAAACCAGGGGGCGGTCAGCCCCAGCATTTT. Amino acids: CASRKPGGGQPQHF. The J gene is TRBJ1-5, the V gene TRBV6-5; 8 nucleotides match TRBD1. CDR3 length: 14 residues. J lost 6 bases, V lost 6 bases, and 7 bases had no gene match. From germline, CDR1 is MNHEY and CDR2 SVGAGI.

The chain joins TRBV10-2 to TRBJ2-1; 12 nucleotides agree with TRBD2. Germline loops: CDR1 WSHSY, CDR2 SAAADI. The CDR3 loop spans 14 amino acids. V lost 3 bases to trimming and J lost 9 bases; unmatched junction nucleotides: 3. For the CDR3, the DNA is TGCGCCAGCAGTGAACTAGCGGGAGGATTTGAGCAGTTCTTC. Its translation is CASSELAGGFEQFF.

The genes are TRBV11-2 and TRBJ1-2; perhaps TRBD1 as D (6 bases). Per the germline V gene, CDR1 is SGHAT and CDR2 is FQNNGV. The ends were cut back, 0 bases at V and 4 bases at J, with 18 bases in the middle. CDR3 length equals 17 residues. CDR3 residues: CASSLDFLFTGTYGYTF. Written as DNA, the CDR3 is TGTGCCAGCAGCTTAGATTTCCTTTTTACAGGGACCTATGGCTACACCTTC.

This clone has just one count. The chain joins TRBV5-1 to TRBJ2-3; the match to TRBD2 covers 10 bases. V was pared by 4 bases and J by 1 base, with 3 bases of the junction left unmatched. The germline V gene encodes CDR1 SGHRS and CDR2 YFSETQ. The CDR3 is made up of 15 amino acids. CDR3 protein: CASSALAGGTDTQYF. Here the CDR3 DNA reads TGCGCCAGCAGCGCCCTAGCGGGAGGCACAGATACGCAGTATTTT.

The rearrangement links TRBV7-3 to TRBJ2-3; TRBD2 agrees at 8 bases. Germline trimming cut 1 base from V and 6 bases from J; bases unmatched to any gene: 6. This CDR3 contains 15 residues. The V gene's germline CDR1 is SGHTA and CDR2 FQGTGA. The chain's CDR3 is CASSLNGGAPDTQYF. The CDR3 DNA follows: TGTGCCAGCAGCTTAAACGGGGGGGCCCCCGATACGCAGTATTTT.

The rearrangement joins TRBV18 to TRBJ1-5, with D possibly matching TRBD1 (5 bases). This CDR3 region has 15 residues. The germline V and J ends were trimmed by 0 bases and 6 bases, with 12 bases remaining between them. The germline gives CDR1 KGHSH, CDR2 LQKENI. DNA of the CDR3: TGTGCCAGCTCACCACCCGGGGGGATGGGTCAGCCCCAGCATTTT. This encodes CASSPPGGMGQPQHF.

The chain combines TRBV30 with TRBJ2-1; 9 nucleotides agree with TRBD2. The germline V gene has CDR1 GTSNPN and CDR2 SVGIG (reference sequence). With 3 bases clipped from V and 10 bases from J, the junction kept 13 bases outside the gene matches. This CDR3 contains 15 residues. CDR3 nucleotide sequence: TGTGCCTGGAGACCTCTAGCGGGACAGTTTACGGAGCAGTTCTTC. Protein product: CAWRPLAGQFTEQFF.

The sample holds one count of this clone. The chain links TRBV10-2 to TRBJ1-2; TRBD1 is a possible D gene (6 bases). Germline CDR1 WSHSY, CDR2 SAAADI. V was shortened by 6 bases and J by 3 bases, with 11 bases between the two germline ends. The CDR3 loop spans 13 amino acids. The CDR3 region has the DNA TGCGCCAGCAGAGAGACAGGCGACTATGGCTACACCTTC. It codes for CASRETGDYGYTF.

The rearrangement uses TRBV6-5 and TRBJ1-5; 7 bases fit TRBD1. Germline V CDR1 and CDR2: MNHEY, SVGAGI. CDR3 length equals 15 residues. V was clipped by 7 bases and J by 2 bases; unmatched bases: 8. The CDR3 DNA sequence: TGTGCCAGCACCATCGACAGGGCGCGCAATCAGCCCCAGCATTTT. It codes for CASTIDRARNQPQHF.

The CDR3 sequence is CASSSSGTGWDQPQHF. CDR3 DNA sequence: TGTGCCAGCAGTTCCTCCGGGACAGGGTGGGATCAGCCCCAGCATTTT. The chain employs TRBV6-2 or TRBV6-3 and TRBJ1-5; TRBD1 agrees at 9 bases. The CDR3 runs 16 residues. J lost 5 bases, V lost 4 bases, and 9 bases had no gene match. The germline CDR1 and CDR2 sequences are MNHEY and SVGEGT.

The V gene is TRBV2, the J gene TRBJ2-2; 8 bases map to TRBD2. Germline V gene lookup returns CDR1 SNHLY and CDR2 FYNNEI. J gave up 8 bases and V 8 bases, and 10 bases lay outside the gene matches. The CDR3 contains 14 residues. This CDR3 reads CASGASGPSGELFF. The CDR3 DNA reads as TGTGCCAGCGGGGCTAGCGGGCCTAGTGGGGAGCTGTTTTTT.

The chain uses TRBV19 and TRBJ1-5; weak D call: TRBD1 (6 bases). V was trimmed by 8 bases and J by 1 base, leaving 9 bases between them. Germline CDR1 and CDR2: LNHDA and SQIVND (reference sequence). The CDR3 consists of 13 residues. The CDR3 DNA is TGTGCCAGTCTTCAGGGGAGCAATCAGCCCCAGCATTTT. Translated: CASLQGSNQPQHF. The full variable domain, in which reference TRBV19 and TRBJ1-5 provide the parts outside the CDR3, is DGGITQSPKYLFRKEGQNVTLSCEQNLNHDAMYWYRQDPGQGLRLIYYSQIVNDFQKGDIAEGYSVSREKKESFPLTVTSAQKNPTAFYLCASLQGSNQPQHFGDGTRLSIL.

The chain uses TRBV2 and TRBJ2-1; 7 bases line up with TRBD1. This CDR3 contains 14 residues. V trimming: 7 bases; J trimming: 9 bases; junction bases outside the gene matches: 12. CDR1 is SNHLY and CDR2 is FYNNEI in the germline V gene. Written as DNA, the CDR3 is TGTGCCAGCATCCTTCCGGGACAGCGAGCTGAGCAGTTCTTC. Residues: CASILPGQRAEQFF.